This T cell receptor (beta chain) stems from a study of shared clonotypes between healthy human individuals. Study conclusions and caveats: Shared clonotypes across all four donors exceeded non-shared ones in generation probability.

The method was immunoSEQ multiplex PCR; TCRdb's version includes in-frame clones alone and lacks a portion of them. The data hold about 2.4 million clones, with approximately 90% observed a single time. In the case of this clone: Its target is not known.

The germline V and J ends were trimmed by 0 bases and 4 bases, with 12 bases remaining between them. This CDR3 is 15 amino acids long. The V gene's germline CDR1 is ENHRY and CDR2 SYGVKD. Input material: naive CD4+ T cells sorted from blood. The subset is: CD45RA+ positively selected. This chain joins TRBV10-3 and TRBJ1-2, with no clear D. The sequence was collected from a man aged 18 to 30 in good health. The DNA for the CDR3 is TGTGCCATCAGTGAGTCGCAGGATCGGGGCTATGGCTACACCTTC. It codes for CAISESQDRGYGYTF.